This T cell receptor (beta chain) was sequenced in a study of cytomegalovirus exposure and HLA in healthy donors. The V and J ends lost 1 base and 4 bases respectively, with 14 bases between them. Germline assignment: CDR1 SGHAT and CDR2 FQNNGV. This CDR3 spans 16 amino acids. This table comes from immunoSEQ multiplex PCR, and its TCRdb copy is limited to in-frame clones, with some not included. The data show over 80,000 clones, 75% to 90% seen once. The clonotype comes from a man aged 18 to 30 in good health and CMV-seropositive. What was sequenced was PBMCs. This chain connects TRBV11-2 to TRBJ2-1; D might be TRBD2 (5 bases). CDR3 region: CASSLGRNSEYNEQFF. CDR3 bases: TGTGCCAGCAGCTTAGGGAGGAATTCTGAGTACAATGAGCAGTTCTTC.